The next 25 T cell receptor beta chains were all read from a single sample in a study of T-cell reconstitution after alpha-beta-depleted transplantation in children. Whole-study results and caveats: T-cell numbers and diversity one year post-transplant derived largely from freshly generated T cells.

The antigens of these receptors remain unknown. TCRbeta library construction was performed incorporating unique molecular identifiers. Each CDR3 protein is one row after TCRdb ran MiXCR on the PCR reads. This table holds some 300,000 distinct CDR3 sequences, roughly 7.8% found once. The specimen comprised peripheral blood, sampled 360 days after TCRalphabeta/CD19-depleted stem cell transplant. Receptor source: a female patient between 2 and 10 years old who had a stem cell transplant for Fanconi anemia, so the T cells may come from the graft donor.

The chain joins TRBV18 to TRBJ1-5, with 9 nucleotides matching TRBD1. J gave up 2 bases and V 4 bases, and 6 bases lay outside the gene matches. The germline V gene encodes CDR1 KGHSH and CDR2 LQKENI. The CDR3 runs 16 residues. The CDR3 region has the DNA TGTGCCAGCTCACTGACAGGGGGTGACGGCAATCAGCCCCAGCATTTT. Translating it yields CASSLTGGDGNQPQHF.

In its sample, this clonotype was seen many times. The V and J genes are TRBV20-1 and TRBJ2-1; D might be TRBD2 (6 bases). Germline CDR1 is DFQATT and CDR2 is SNEGSKA (reference sequence). The germline V and J ends were trimmed by 2 bases and 0 bases, with 14 bases remaining between them. The CDR3 is 16 amino acids. CDR3 region: CSARILAFDSYNEQFF. As DNA, the CDR3 is TGCAGTGCTAGAATTCTAGCGTTTGACTCCTACAATGAGCAGTTCTTC.

This sequence joins TRBV3-1 and TRBJ2-1; no reliable D call. With 2 bases removed from V and 12 bases from J, the gap between germline ends came to 11 bases. Germline V gives CDR1 LGHDT, CDR2 YNNKEL (reference sequence). The CDR3 extends over 12 amino acids. DNA of the CDR3: TGTGCCAGCAGCCAATCAGCTCTCGGGCAGTTCTTC. It translates to CASSQSALGQFF.

The rearrangement joins TRBV28 to TRBJ2-1; no clear D gene. Trimming took off 3 bases at V and 0 bases at J, with 6 bases between the two ends. CDR3 length equals 14 residues. CDR1 MDHEN and CDR2 SYDVKM come from the germline V gene. CDR3 loop: CASSFGFSYNEQFF. The CDR3 DNA follows: TGTGCCAGCAGTTTCGGGTTCTCCTACAATGAGCAGTTCTTC.

This clonotype came up many times. The rearrangement joins TRBV6-5 to TRBJ1-1, with 8 bases aligning to TRBD1. Germline trimming cut 0 bases from V and 7 bases from J; bases unmatched to any gene: 1. Germline V gene lookup returns CDR1 MNHEY and CDR2 SVGAGI. There are 13 residues in the CDR3. This CDR3 reads CASSYSTGDEAFF. In nucleotides, the CDR3 is TGTGCCAGCAGTTACTCGACAGGGGATGAAGCTTTCTTT.

This clonotype occurred many times. The chain couples TRBV7-9 to TRBJ1-1; D remains ambiguous. The V end was cut by 7 bases, the J end by 3 bases, with 15 bases between. The CDR3 sequence is 14 residues long. Looked up from germline, CDR1 is SEHNR and CDR2 is FQNEAQ (reference sequence). DNA for the CDR3: TGTGCCAGCACCCCGACCCCCCAGGACACTGAAGCTTTCTTT. Its translation is CASTPTPQDTEAFF.

This clonotype was counted at least ten times. J is TRBJ2-7 and V is TRBV7-2, with no clear D. The germline CDR1 and CDR2 sequences are SGHTA and FQGNSA. V shed 0 bases and J shed 6 bases, with 3 bases lying between them. This CDR3 has 11 amino acids. In DNA, the CDR3 is TGTGCCAGCAGCTTAGCGATCGAGCAGTACTTC. Amino acids: CASSLAIEQYF. Variable domain in full (rest from reference TRBV7-2 and TRBJ2-7): GAGVSQSPSNKVTEKGKDVELRCDPISGHTALYWYRQSLGQGLEFLIYFQGNSAPDKSGLPSDRFSAERTGGSVSTLTIQRTQQEDSAVYLCASSLAIEQYFGPGTRLTVT.

Comment on this clonotype: The junction shows a germline mismatch at one end, possibly a read error. The chain combines TRBV19 with TRBJ2-7; 7 bases align to TRBD1. CDR1 and CDR2 from the germline V gene are LNHDA and SQIVND (reference sequence). The CDR3 covers 14 residues. CDR3 sequence: CASSIAGGSYKQYF. The CDR3 nucleotides are TGTGCCAGTAGTATCGCAGGGGGTTCCTACAAGCAGTACTTC.

This clonotype has just a few counts. The chain couples TRBV20-1 to TRBJ2-7; 13 bases map to TRBD2. Germline-derived CDR1 and CDR2 are DFQATT and SNEGSKA (reference sequence). V was clipped by 1 base and J by 6 bases; unmatched bases: 6. The CDR3 has 15 amino acids. CDR3 coding DNA: TGCAGTGCTAGAGGCCGACTAGCGGGGGGAGGCGAGCAGTACTTC. Encoded protein: CSARGRLAGGGEQYF.

J is TRBJ2-3 and V is TRBV23-1, with a tentative D call TRBD2 (6 bases). TRBV23-1 is an open reading frame, and its role is uncertain. Trimming took off 2 bases at V and 4 bases at J, with 16 bases between the two ends. The CDR3 loop spans 16 amino acids. CDR3 loop: CASSQVYNTGADTQYF. CDR3 nucleotide sequence: TGCGCCAGCAGTCAAGTTTATAACACGGGGGCAGATACGCAGTATTTT.

This clonotype came up many times. The CDR3 region is CASRLTGQGKGYTF. The CDR3 bases are TGTGCCAGCAGACTCACAGGGCAGGGTAAAGGCTACACCTTC. The gene calls are TRBV6-1 and TRBJ1-2; TRBD1 might be the D (6 bases). Trimming removed 6 bases from V and 8 bases from J, with 19 bases in between. Germline V gene sequence: CDR1 MNHNS, CDR2 SASEGT. This CDR3 spans 14 amino acids.

Many counts were recorded for this clonotype. V and J are TRBV6-5 and TRBJ2-1; D unclear. Germline V lookup: CDR1 MNHEY, CDR2 SVGAGI. The CDR3 runs 17 residues. Trimming left V 0 bases short and J 0 bases short, with 12 bases between. The CDR3 protein is CASSYSMGPSSYNEQFF. CDR3 sequence (DNA): TGTGCCAGCAGTTACTCGATGGGCCCGAGCTCCTACAATGAGCAGTTCTTC.

Concerning this clonotype itself: At one of its ends the junction is not consistent with the germline gene, which may arise from a read error. This sequence joins TRBV19 and TRBJ2-2; TRBD1 or TRBD2 may be the D gene (6 bases each). Germline V gene data show CDR1 as LNHDA and CDR2 as SQIVND (reference sequence). The CDR3 contains 15 residues. DNA for the CDR3: TGTGCCAGTAGTTCGGGAGACAGGCTCACCGGGGAGCTGTCTTTT. Translation: CASSSGDRLTGELSF. Full variable domain (remainder filled in from reference TRBV19 and TRBJ2-2): DGGITQSPKYLFRKEGQNVTLSCEQNLNHDAMYWYRQDPGQGLRLIYYSQIVNDFQKGDIAEGYSVSREKKESFPLTVTSAQKNPTAFYLCASSSGDRLTGELSFGEGSRLTVL.

This clonotype was seen repeatedly, ten times or more. The chain employs TRBV12-3 or TRBV12-4 and TRBJ1-5; weak D call: TRBD1 (6 bases). CDR3 length equals 15 residues. The V end was cut by 4 bases, the J end by 4 bases, with 14 bases between. CDR3 in DNA: TGTGCCAGCAGTTCCCGGACAGCCGTTAATCAGCCCCAGCATTTT. It is translated as CASSSRTAVNQPQHF.

This clonotype was recorded at least ten times. This chain uses TRBV29-1 with TRBJ2-5; D is unresolved. The CDR3 has 13 amino acids. From germline, CDR1 is SQVTM and CDR2 ANQGSEA. Deletions cut 6 bases from V and 2 bases from J, with 13 bases between. The CDR3 loop reads CSVQDWYQETQYF. The CDR3 region has the DNA TGCAGCGTCCAAGACTGGTATCAAGAGACCCAGTACTTC.

This clonotype was observed many times. This chain connects TRBV20-1 to TRBJ1-3; D unclear. CDR3 length: 12 residues. V lost 2 bases, J lost 3 bases, and 5 bases lay in between. The germline CDR1 and CDR2 sequences are DFQATT and SNEGSKA (reference sequence). The CDR3 DNA reads TGCAGTGCTAGAATTTTTGGAAACACCATATATTTT. Encoded protein: CSARIFGNTIYF.

This clonotype was seen a few times. This sequence joins TRBV4-3 and TRBJ2-2; TRBD2 aligns across 11 bases. The CDR3 runs to 21 residues. CDR1 and CDR2 from the germline V gene are LGHNA and YSLEER. Losses at the gene ends were 4 bases for V and 1 base for J; bases not matched to a gene: 17. The CDR3 here is CASSPLPHKRLAGWNTGELFF. CDR3 DNA sequence: TGCGCCAGCAGCCCGTTACCGCATAAAAGACTAGCGGGGTGGAACACCGGGGAGCTGTTTTTT.

V gene TRBV11-2 combines with J gene TRBJ2-5, with D perhaps TRBD2 (6 bases). V was shortened by 0 bases and J by 5 bases, with 19 bases between the two germline ends. This CDR3 comprises 17 residues. CDR1 SGHAT and CDR2 FQNNGV come from the germline V gene. The CDR3 DNA follows: TGTGCCAGCAGCTTAGATCCCGGACTGGGGACTGGGGAGACCCAGTACTTC. Residues: CASSLDPGLGTGETQYF. Full variable domain (remainder filled in from reference TRBV11-2 and TRBJ2-5): EAGVAQSPRYKIIEKRQSVAFWCNPISGHATLYWYQQILGQGPKLLIQFQNNGVVDDSQLPKDRFSAERLKGVDSTLKIQPAKLEDSAVYLCASSLDPGLGTGETQYFGPGTRLLVL.

This clonotype was detected ten times or more. This chain connects TRBV6-2 or TRBV6-3 to TRBJ2-7, with TRBD2 identical over 7 bases. Germline V gives CDR1 MNHEY, CDR2 SVGEGT. Trimming at V came to 2 bases and at J to 1 base, leaving 2 bases not matched to a gene. The CDR3 has 14 amino acids. DNA for the CDR3: TGTGCCAGCAGTTACCGGGAGGAGTCCTACGAGCAGTACTTC. It specifies CASSYREESYEQYF.

This clonotype was recorded at least ten times. The rearrangement uses TRBV28 and TRBJ2-1; D is perhaps TRBD2 (6 bases). Germline lookup yields CDR1 MDHEN and CDR2 SYDVKM. The V end lost 2 bases, the J end lost 2 bases, and 13 bases lay between the germline ends. The CDR3 sequence is 16 residues long. The CDR3: CASSLVRELPYNEQFF. CDR3 DNA sequence: TGTGCCAGCAGTTTAGTCCGGGAGTTGCCCTACAATGAGCAGTTCTTC.

There are many counts of this clonotype. The rearrangement links TRBV5-1 to TRBJ1-1; TRBD1 aligns across 7 bases. With V trimmed by 4 bases and J by 4 bases, 7 bases remained unmatched. Germline values: CDR1 SGHRS, CDR2 YFSETQ. The CDR3 sequence is 14 residues long. Here the CDR3 DNA reads TGCGCCAGCAGCATAACAGGGGTGGGCACTGAAGCTTTCTTT. Amino acid sequence: CASSITGVGTEAFF. Supplemented by reference TRBV5-1 and TRBJ1-1, the full variable domain reads KAGVTQTPRYLIKTRGQQVTLSCSPISGHRSVSWYQQTPGQGLQFLFEYFSETQRNKGNFPGRFSGRQFSNSRSEMNVSTLELGDSALYLCASSITGVGTEAFFGQGTRLTVV.

In its sample, this clonotype was seen many times. V gene TRBV6-1 combines with J gene TRBJ1-1; D perhaps matches TRBD1 (5 bases). The germline V gene encodes CDR1 MNHNS and CDR2 SASEGT. The CDR3 totals 14 residues. V was shortened by 3 bases and J by 0 bases, with 8 bases between the two germline ends. As DNA, the CDR3 is TGTGCCAGCAGTGATCCGGGACTGAACACTGAAGCTTTCTTT. Protein sequence: CASSDPGLNTEAFF.

Ten or more counts support this clonotype. The rearrangement links TRBV20-1 to TRBJ1-5; 8 bases match TRBD1. Trimming at V came to 8 bases and at J to 2 bases, leaving 8 bases not matched to a gene. The germline CDR1 and CDR2 sequences are DFQATT and SNEGSKA (reference sequence). The CDR3 covers 14 residues. CDR3 nucleotide sequence: TGCAGTTCGACGACAGGGGCTGGCAATCAGCCCCAGCATTTT. This translates into CSSTTGAGNQPQHF.

In its sample, this clonotype was seen a few times. The chain uses TRBV5-1 and TRBJ2-7, with TRBD2 matching 8 bases. Trimming cost V 4 bases and J 7 bases; bases outside gene matches: 7. CDR1 and CDR2 from the germline V gene are SGHRS and YFSETQ. The CDR3 consists of 13 residues. The CDR3 DNA reads as TGCGCCAGCAGCAGGGACCCGGGGGGGGAGCAGTACTTC. Protein: CASSRDPGGEQYF.

The chain links TRBV11-3 to TRBJ2-7, with D perhaps matching TRBD1 or TRBD2 (5 bases each). The V end lost 1 base, the J end lost 5 bases, and 18 bases lay between the germline ends. Germline loops: CDR1 SGHNT, CDR2 YENEEA. The CDR3 has 16 residues. The CDR3, as DNA: TGTGCCAGCAGCTTAGGGGGGATTTCCGGGCAAAACGAGCAGTACTTC. This gives the protein CASSLGGISGQNEQYF.